This passage covers 26 T cell receptor beta chains from one sample sequenced in a study of blood T cell repertoires in COVID-19. TCRdb keeps only in-frame clones here, not all; method: immunoSEQ multiplex PCR. This table holds roughly 40,000 clones, almost 85% found once. Sequenced sample: peripheral blood. The receptor source for this set is a human donor in a cohort sampled during active COVID-19.

This clone was found a few times. J is TRBJ1-1 and V is TRBV6-5, with D perhaps TRBD1 (6 bases). In germline, CDR1 is MNHEY, CDR2 SVGAGI. There are 13 residues in the CDR3. Trimming shortened V by 7 bases and J by 6 bases, and 15 bases separated the two germline ends. The CDR3 sequence: CASTRGGPAEAFF. CDR3 nucleotides: TGTGCCAGCACCCGAGGGGGACCCGCTGAAGCTTTCTTT.

The V call is TRBV3-1 (or the pseudogene TRBV3-2), the J call TRBJ2-7; D perhaps matches TRBD1 (6 bases). Trimming took off 3 bases at V and 2 bases at J, with 8 bases between the two ends. The CDR3 loop spans 13 amino acids. The germline V gene has CDR1 LGHDT and CDR2 YNNKEL (reference sequence). The CDR3 spells CASSQRQAYEQYF. In DNA form, the CDR3 reads TGTGCCAGCAGCCAGCGACAGGCCTACGAGCAGTACTTC.

V gene TRBV12-1 combines with J gene TRBJ2-7; the D call of TRBD1 is as the table states it, not checked on the DNA. TRBV12-1 is labeled a pseudogene. The CDR3 spans 12 residues. This chain's CDR3 is CARPPGGYEQYF. The CDR3 DNA sequence: TGTGCCCGACCCCCAGGGGGCTACGAGCAGTACTTC.

V gene TRBV28 combines with J gene TRBJ2-2; 7 nucleotides align to TRBD2. V lost 6 bases and J lost 6; bases outside the gene matches: 10. The V gene's germline CDR1 is MDHEN and CDR2 SYDVKM. This CDR3 spans 15 amino acids. The CDR3 reads CASSQNYLAAGELFF. In nucleotides, the CDR3 is TGTGCCAGCAGCCAGAATTATCTAGCGGCCGGGGAGCTGTTTTTT.

The chain carries TRBV6-4 and TRBJ2-4; D is uncertain. This CDR3 contains 13 residues. V dropped 2 bases and J dropped 4 bases, with 6 bases sitting between them. In germline, CDR1 is MRHNA, CDR2 SNTAGT. CDR3 bases: TGTGCCAGCAGTGACGCGGTTAAAAACATTCAGTACTTC. This translates into CASSDAVKNIQYF.

The chain carries TRBV29-1 and TRBJ1-1, with unresolved D. The CDR3 has 10 residues. The V end was cut by 6 bases, the J end by 1 base, with 3 bases between. The germline V gene encodes CDR1 SQVTM and CDR2 ANQGSEA. This CDR3 reads CSVGNTEAFF. CDR3 coding DNA: TGCAGCGTCGGGAACACTGAAGCTTTCTTT.

The chain's CDR3 is CASSFFLRAEVSSYTF. The CDR3 DNA sequence: TGTGCCAGCAGCTTTTTTCTCAGGGCTGAAGTTAGCAGCTACACCTTC. The V gene is TRBV5-5, the J gene TRBJ1-2; D might be TRBD1 (5 bases). This CDR3 region has 16 residues. V gave up 2 bases and J gave up 9 bases, with 23 bases separating them. The germline CDR1 and CDR2 sequences are SGHKS and YYEKEE (reference sequence).

The genes are TRBV29-1 and TRBJ2-7, with D possibly TRBD2 on 5 matching bases. In germline, CDR1 is SQVTM, CDR2 ANQGSEA. Trimming removed 1 base at V and 3 bases at J, with 25 bases between. The CDR3 consists of 18 residues. CDR3 nucleotide sequence: TGCAGCGTTGAAGGGGGAGATCCTGGGCAGACGAATAGCTACGAGCAGTACTTC. Protein sequence: CSVEGGDPGQTNSYEQYF.

The chain couples TRBV19 to TRBJ2-2; 7 nucleotides align to TRBD2. Germline V gives CDR1 LNHDA, CDR2 SQIVND (reference sequence). The V and J ends lost 3 bases and 7 bases, in that order; junction bases with no gene match: 14. There are 17 residues in the CDR3. CDR3 nucleotide sequence: TGTGCCAGTAGTATGGTTGGCGGGAGCTCCTCAAGCGGGGAGCTGTTTTTT. Translated, it gives CASSMVGGSSSSGELFF.

This clone is a singleton in its sample. The chain has TRBV6-5 and TRBJ1-3; 7 bases align to TRBD1. Germline assignment: CDR1 MNHEY and CDR2 SVGAGI. CDR3 length: 15 residues. J was trimmed by 0 bases and V by 6 bases; bases with no gene match: 5. In nucleotides, the CDR3 is TGTGCCAGCAGCCTAGGGACAGTCTCTGGAAACACCATATATTTT. Its translation: CASSLGTVSGNTIYF.

The V and J genes are TRBV29-1 and TRBJ2-1, with 7 bases lining up with TRBD2. This CDR3 is built from 13 residues. CDR1 and CDR2 from the germline V gene are SQVTM and ANQGSEA. Trimming at V came to 2 bases and at J to 15 bases, leaving 13 bases not matched to a gene. CDR3 residues: CSVEYRPGTKGFF. The CDR3 nucleotides read TGCAGCGTTGAATATCGCCCCGGGACTAAGGGGTTCTTC.

The chain's CDR3 is CASSDPGTGGGSPLHF. The CDR3 coding sequence is TGTGCCAGCAGTGATCCCGGGACAGGGGGTGGTTCACCCCTCCACTTT. V is TRBV6-1 and J is TRBJ1-6, with 11 bases matching TRBD1. This CDR3 region has 16 residues. In germline, CDR1 is MNHNS, CDR2 SASEGT. The V and J ends lost 3 bases and 9 bases, in that order; junction bases with no gene match: 7.

This chain uses TRBV27 with TRBJ2-2, with D possibly being TRBD2 (5 bases). The CDR3 loop spans 14 amino acids. Between the trimmed V and J ends, which lost 5 bases and 6 bases, there was a span of 13 bases. In germline, CDR1 is MNHEY, CDR2 SMNVEV (reference sequence). The DNA of the CDR3 is TGTGCCAGCAGTCACTCCACGAGGGCCGGGGAGCTGTTTTTT. Translation: CASSHSTRAGELFF.

CDR3 sequence reads: CASSEQGASEKLFF. CDR3 sequence (DNA): TGTGCCAGCAGTGAACAGGGGGCGAGTGAAAAACTGTTTTTT. This chain joins TRBV2 and TRBJ1-4; 8 bases align to TRBD1. Looked up from germline, CDR1 is SNHLY and CDR2 is FYNNEI. CDR3 length equals 14 residues. V lost 2 bases and J lost 7; bases outside the gene matches: 3. Drawing the rest from reference TRBV2 and TRBJ1-4, the complete variable domain is EPEVTQTPSHQVTQMGQEVILRCVPISNHLYFYWYRQILGQKVEFLVSFYNNEISEKSEIFDDQFSVERPDGSNFTLKIRSTKLEDSAMYFCASSEQGASEKLFFGSGTQLSVL.

V usage is TRBV6-5 and J usage is TRBJ2-7, with D perhaps matching TRBD2 (5 bases). Germline V gene lookup returns CDR1 MNHEY and CDR2 SVGAGI. The length of the CDR3 is 14 residues. Trimming removed 0 bases from V and 6 bases from J, with 12 bases in between. The CDR3 nucleotides are TGTGCCAGCAGTTACTCGCGAGGACTCGGCGAGCAGTACTTC. Its translation is CASSYSRGLGEQYF.

The rearrangement joins TRBV7-2 to TRBJ1-5; possibly TRBD1 for D (5 bases). CDR3 length: 17 amino acids. Germline loops: CDR1 SGHTA, CDR2 FQGNSA. Trimming removed 5 bases at V and 5 bases at J, with 22 bases between. The CDR3 protein is CASSPQSLGGNHQPQHF. CDR3 sequence (DNA): TGTGCCAGCAGCCCCCAATCCCTTGGGGGGAACCATCAGCCCCAGCATTTT.

The gene calls are TRBV6-1 and TRBJ2-1; 11 bases line up with TRBD2. Germline CDR1 MNHNS, CDR2 SASEGT. The CDR3 is made up of 13 amino acids. V shed 4 bases and J 9 bases; nucleotides not matched to a gene: 2. CDR3: CASSGGTSGEQFF. The CDR3 nucleotides are TGTGCCAGCAGTGGGGGGACTAGCGGTGAGCAGTTCTTC.

This sequence joins TRBV6-1 and TRBJ1-2; no clear D gene. V lost 0 bases, J lost 7 bases, and 6 bases lay in between. The CDR3 is 12 residues long. Germline assignment: CDR1 MNHNS and CDR2 SASEGT. The CDR3 nucleotides are TGTGCCAGCAGTGAAGCGGGCCGTGGCTACACCTTC. Its translation: CASSEAGRGYTF.

V is TRBV25-1 and J is TRBJ1-1, with TRBD1 matching 9 bases. CDR3 size: 14 residues. Germline CDR1 MGHDK, CDR2 SYGVNS. Trimming cost V 3 bases and J 9 bases; bases outside gene matches: 8. CDR3 sequence: CASSDTGTGTKAFF. Here the CDR3 DNA reads TGTGCCAGCAGTGATACCGGGACAGGGACGAAAGCTTTCTTT.

The genes are TRBV18 and TRBJ1-1; 7 nucleotides match TRBD1. Germline assignment: CDR1 KGHSH and CDR2 LQKENI. The CDR3 runs 15 residues. Germline trimming cut 5 bases from V and 0 bases from J; bases unmatched to any gene: 6. The CDR3 reads CASSAWDSMNTEAFF. In DNA, the CDR3 is TGTGCCAGCTCAGCTTGGGACAGCATGAACACTGAAGCTTTCTTT.

The gene calls are TRBV2 and TRBJ2-1; TRBD2 matches 8 bases. The V gene end was trimmed by 6 bases and the J gene end by 3 bases; junction bases not matched to a gene: 7. The CDR3 loop spans 15 amino acids. The V gene's germline CDR1 is SNHLY and CDR2 FYNNEI. Written as DNA, the CDR3 is TGTGCCAGCAGCGCTTCGGGACTAGTCTACAATGAGCAGTTCTTC. Protein sequence: CASSASGLVYNEQFF.

The count of this clone is one. CDR3 coding DNA: TGTGCCAGCAGCTTAAAGGAGGGGTTTAGCTCCTACGAGCAGTACTTC. It is translated as CASSLKEGFSSYEQYF. The gene calls are TRBV7-9 and TRBJ2-7; D perhaps matches TRBD2 (6 bases). The germline V gene has CDR1 SEHNR and CDR2 FQNEAQ (reference sequence). V lost 2 bases, J lost 0 bases, and 14 bases lay in between. The CDR3 runs 16 residues.

The V call is TRBV30, the J call TRBJ1-1; TRBD1 is a possible D gene (5 bases). The germline V gene encodes CDR1 GTSNPN and CDR2 SVGIG (reference sequence). The CDR3 covers 14 residues. The V end lost 5 bases, the J end lost 1 base, and 14 bases lay between the germline ends. The CDR3 DNA reads as TGTGCCTGGGGGCCGGGACTCCCGAACACTGAAGCTTTCTTT. It encodes CAWGPGLPNTEAFF. Looking up the rest from reference TRBV30 and TRBJ1-1 gives the full variable domain: SQTIHQWPATLVQPVGSPLSLECTVEGTSNPNLYWYRQAAGRGLQLLFYSVGIGQISSEVPQNLSASRPQDRQFILSSKKLLLSDSGFYLCAWGPGLPNTEAFFGQGTRLTVV.

The J gene is TRBJ2-7, the V gene TRBV20-1, with a possible D match to TRBD2 (5 bases). Between the trimmed V and J ends, which lost 5 bases and 3 bases, there was a span of 8 bases. The CDR3 has 11 amino acids. Germline CDR1 and CDR2: DFQATT and SNEGSKA (reference sequence). The CDR3 DNA reads TGCAGTGCTGGGGAGTACTACGAGCAGTACTTC. Its translation is CSAGEYYEQYF.

V is TRBV11-3 and J is TRBJ2-1, with D possibly TRBD1 on 5 matching bases. The V gene's germline CDR1 is SGHNT and CDR2 YENEEA. The germline V and J ends were trimmed by 5 bases and 7 bases, with 9 bases remaining between them. The CDR3 runs to 12 residues. As DNA, the CDR3 is TGTGCCAGCAGCCCTCAGGGTAATGAGCAGTTCTTC. It codes for CASSPQGNEQFF.

The rearrangement uses TRBV6-5 and TRBJ2-1, with a weak D call TRBD2 (5 bases). CDR1 is MNHEY and CDR2 is SVGAGI in the germline V gene. Trimming removed 5 bases from V and 4 bases from J, with 9 bases in between. CDR3 size: 13 residues. In DNA, the CDR3 is TGTGCCAGCAGTCCCCCGGGATACAATGAGCAGTTCTTC. It specifies CASSPPGYNEQFF.